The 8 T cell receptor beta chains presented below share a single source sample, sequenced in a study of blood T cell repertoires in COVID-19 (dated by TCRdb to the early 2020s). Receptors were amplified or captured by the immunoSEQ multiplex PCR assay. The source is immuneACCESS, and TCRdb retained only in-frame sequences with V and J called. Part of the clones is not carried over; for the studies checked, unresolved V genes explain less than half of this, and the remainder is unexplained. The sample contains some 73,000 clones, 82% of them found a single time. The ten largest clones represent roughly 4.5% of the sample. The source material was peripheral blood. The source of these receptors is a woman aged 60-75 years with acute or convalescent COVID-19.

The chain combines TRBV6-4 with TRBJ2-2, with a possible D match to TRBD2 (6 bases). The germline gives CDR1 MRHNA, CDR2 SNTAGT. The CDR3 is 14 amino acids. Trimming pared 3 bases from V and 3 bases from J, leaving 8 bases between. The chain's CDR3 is CASSESGYTGELFF. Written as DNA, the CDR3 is TGTGCCAGCAGTGAAAGCGGGTACACCGGGGAGCTGTTTTTT.

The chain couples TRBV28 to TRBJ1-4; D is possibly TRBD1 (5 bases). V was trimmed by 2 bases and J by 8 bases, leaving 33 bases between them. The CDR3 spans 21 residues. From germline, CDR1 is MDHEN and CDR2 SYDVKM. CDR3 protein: CASSLILGKTIGGAVGEKLFF. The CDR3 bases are TGTGCCAGCAGTTTAATCCTCGGGAAAACAATTGGAGGGGCGGTGGGGGAAAAACTGTTTTTT.

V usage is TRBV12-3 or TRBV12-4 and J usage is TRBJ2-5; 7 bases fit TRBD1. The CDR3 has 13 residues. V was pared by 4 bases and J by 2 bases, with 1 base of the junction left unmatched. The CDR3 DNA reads TGTGCCAGCAGTTCGGGACAGCAAGAGACCCAGTACTTC. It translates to CASSSGQQETQYF.

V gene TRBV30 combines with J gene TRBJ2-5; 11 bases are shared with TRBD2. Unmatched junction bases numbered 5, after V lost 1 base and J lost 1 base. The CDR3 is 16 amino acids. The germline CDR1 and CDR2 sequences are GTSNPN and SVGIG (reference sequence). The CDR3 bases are TGTGCCTGGAGTGGATTAGCGGGAGGGGGCCAAGAGACCCAGTACTTC. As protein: CAWSGLAGGGQETQYF.

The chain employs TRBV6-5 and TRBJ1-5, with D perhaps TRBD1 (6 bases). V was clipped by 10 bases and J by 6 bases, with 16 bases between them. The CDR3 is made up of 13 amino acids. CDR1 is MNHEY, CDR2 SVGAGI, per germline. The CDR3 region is CATRKKQGQPQHF. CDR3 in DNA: TGTGCCACCCGGAAGAAACAGGGTCAGCCCCAGCATTTT.

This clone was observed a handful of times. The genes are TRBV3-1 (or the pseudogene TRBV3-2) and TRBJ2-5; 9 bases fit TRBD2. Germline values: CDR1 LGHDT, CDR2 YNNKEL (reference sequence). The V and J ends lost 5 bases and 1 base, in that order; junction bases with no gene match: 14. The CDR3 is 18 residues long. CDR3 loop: CASSEPASGISGQETQYF. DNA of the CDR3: TGTGCCAGCAGCGAACCGGCTAGCGGGATCAGTGGCCAAGAGACCCAGTACTTC.

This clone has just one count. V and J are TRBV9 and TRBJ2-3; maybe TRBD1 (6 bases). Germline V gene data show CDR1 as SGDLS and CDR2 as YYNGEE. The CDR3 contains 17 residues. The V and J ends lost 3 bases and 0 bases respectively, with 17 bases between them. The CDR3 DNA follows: TGTGCCAGCAGCGAGGGGGTAGGAGGTCCTAGCACAGATACGCAGTATTTT. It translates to CASSEGVGGPSTDTQYF.

CDR3 protein: CSMNRGTYNEQFF. For the CDR3, the DNA is TGCAGCATGAATCGGGGTACCTACAATGAGCAGTTCTTC. V gene TRBV29-1 combines with J gene TRBJ2-1; possibly TRBD2 for D (5 bases). CDR1 and CDR2 from the germline V gene are SQVTM and ANQGSEA. The CDR3 runs 13 residues. The V end was cut by 8 bases, the J end by 2 bases, with 13 bases between.